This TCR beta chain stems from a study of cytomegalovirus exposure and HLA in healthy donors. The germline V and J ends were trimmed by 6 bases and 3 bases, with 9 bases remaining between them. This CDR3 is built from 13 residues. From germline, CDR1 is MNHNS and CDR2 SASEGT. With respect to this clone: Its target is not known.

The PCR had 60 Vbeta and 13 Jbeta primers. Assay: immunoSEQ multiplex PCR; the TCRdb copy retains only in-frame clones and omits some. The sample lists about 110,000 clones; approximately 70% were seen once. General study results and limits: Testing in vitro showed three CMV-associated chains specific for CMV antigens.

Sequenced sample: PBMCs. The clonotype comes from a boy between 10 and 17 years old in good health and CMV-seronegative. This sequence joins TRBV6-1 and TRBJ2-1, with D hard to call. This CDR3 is CASSLTVYNEQFF. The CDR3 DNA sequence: TGTGCCAGCAGCCTAACAGTCTACAATGAGCAGTTCTTC.